What follows are 20 T cell receptor beta chains derived from one specimen sequenced in a study of regulatory T cells in long-lasting Graves disease. Noted time point: newly diagnosed GD, antithyroid drugs for less than 3 months. Scientists built the TCR library using RNA that was extracted from PBMCs. CDR3-region Arm-PCR and iRepertoire HTBI primers produced the TCR beta libraries. TCRdb re-derived calls from the multiplex PCR reads in MiXCR, one entry per CDR3 protein. Of more than 400,000 distinct CDR3 sequences detected, about a sixth appear once; the ten largest clones hold approximately 11%. These same records also appear under a second study, on T cells in Graves' hyperthyroidism and ophthalmopathy.

Sequences were derived from peripheral blood mononuclear cells (PBMCs), sampled at new diagnosis, from a patient treated with antithyroid drugs. The receptors were gathered from a young woman with Graves disease.

This clonotype was counted ten times or more. The J gene is TRBJ2-3, the V gene TRBV9; TRBD2 aligns across 9 bases. Losses at the gene ends were 3 bases for V and 6 bases for J; bases not matched to a gene: 5. The CDR3 is made up of 14 amino acids. Germline V gene lookup returns CDR1 SGDLS and CDR2 YYNGEE. The CDR3 is CASSEAAGGDTQYF. Here the CDR3 DNA reads TGTGCCAGCAGCGAAGCAGCGGGAGGCGATACGCAGTATTTT. Drawing the rest from reference TRBV9 and TRBJ2-3, the complete variable domain is DSGVTQTPKHLITATGQRVTLRCSPRSGDLSVYWYQQSLDQGLQFLIQYYNGEERAKGNILERFSAQQFPDLHSELNLSSLELGDSALYFCASSEAAGGDTQYFGPGTRLTVL.

This clonotype came up a few times. Possible read error: a much larger clone is one base away. This CDR3 fails to terminate in the conserved phenylalanine or tryptophan, so it likely reflects a read error. The chain recombines TRBV20-1 with TRBJ1-1; D ambiguous. The CDR3 covers 14 residues. Germline CDR1 reads DFQATT; CDR2 reads SNEGSKA (reference sequence). The V and J ends lost 6 bases and 4 bases respectively, with 18 bases between them. This CDR3 reads CSARQAGSRTEAFL. DNA for the CDR3: TGCAGTGCGCGCCAAGCTGGCTCCCGCACTGAAGCTTTCCTT.

This clonotype has more than one count but fewer than ten. This chain links TRBV6-2 or TRBV6-3 with TRBJ2-3; the D gene is possibly TRBD2 (6 bases). Germline V gives CDR1 MNHEY, CDR2 SVGEGT. This CDR3 comprises 14 residues. Trimming shortened V by 6 bases and J by 6 bases, and 16 bases separated the two germline ends. The CDR3 nucleotides read TGTGCCAGCAGCGAACTAGCCAGGGCCGATACGCAGTATTTT. This encodes CASSELARADTQYF.

This clonotype has ten or more counts. The chain recombines TRBV5-1 with TRBJ2-1; D gene ambiguous. The CDR3 covers 16 residues. The ends were cut back, 0 bases at V and 0 bases at J, with 10 bases in the middle. The V gene's germline CDR1 is SGHRS and CDR2 YFSETQ. The CDR3: CASSLAGGASYNEQFF. The CDR3 DNA sequence: TGCGCCAGCAGCTTGGCTGGCGGAGCCTCCTACAATGAGCAGTTCTTC.

This clonotype was observed at least ten times. The rearrangement uses TRBV2 and TRBJ2-1; 7 nucleotides align to TRBD1. Per germline, CDR1 SNHLY and CDR2 FYNNEI. Trimming removed 3 bases from V and 9 bases from J; junction bases left unmatched: 11. This CDR3 has 15 residues. CDR3 loop: CASSETGTGTAEQFF. As DNA, the CDR3 is TGTGCCAGCAGTGAGACAGGGACGGGCACGGCTGAGCAGTTCTTC.

This chain uses TRBV20-1 with TRBJ1-4, with unresolved D. From germline, CDR1 is DFQATT and CDR2 SNEGSKA (reference sequence). The CDR3 is 12 residues long. Trimming removed 3 bases from V and 4 bases from J, with 6 bases in between. The CDR3 DNA sequence: TGCAGTGCTAGCAATAATAATGAAAAACTGTTTTTT. This codes for CSASNNNEKLFF.

On this clonotype itself: One base away lies a much larger clone, so this may be a sequencing read error. The CDR3: CAWSVCSGVGEKLFF. As DNA, the CDR3 is TGTGCCTGGAGTGTCTGCTCCGGCGTCGGTGAAAAACTGTTTTTT. The rearrangement uses TRBV30 and TRBJ1-4; D unclear. The germline gives CDR1 GTSNPN, CDR2 SVGIG (reference sequence). CDR3 length equals 15 residues. V was shortened by 0 bases and J by 7 bases, with 15 bases between the two germline ends.

This clonotype has ten or more counts. The chain links TRBV7-9 to TRBJ1-1, with D tentatively TRBD1 (6 bases). Trimming pared 5 bases from V and 1 base from J, leaving 11 bases between. Germline values: CDR1 SEHNR, CDR2 FQNEAQ (reference sequence). CDR3 length equals 14 residues. In DNA, the CDR3 is TGTGCCAGCAGCCGAGGGGGGGGGAACACTGAAGCTTTCTTT. Its protein product is CASSRGGGNTEAFF.

This clonotype has only one observation. The chain links TRBV3-1 to TRBJ2-7; 8 bases map to TRBD1. The CDR3 totals 13 residues. Germline lookup yields CDR1 LGHDT and CDR2 YNNKEL (reference sequence). V dropped 10 bases and J dropped 5; count of bases not matched to a gene: 10. The CDR3 region has the DNA TGTGCCACTAGGGCAGGGGGCTCAGACGAGCAGTACTTC. Encoded protein: CATRAGGSDEQYF.

This clonotype was observed many times. The gene calls are TRBV11-2 and TRBJ2-1; 8 bases map to TRBD2. J gave up 0 bases and V 4 bases, and 8 bases lay outside the gene matches. CDR1 and CDR2 from the germline V gene are SGHAT and FQNNGV. This CDR3 comprises 17 residues. The CDR3 region has the DNA TGTGCCAGCAGCTCGTGGACTAGCCGAAGCTCCTACAATGAGCAGTTCTTC. It translates to CASSSWTSRSSYNEQFF.

This clonotype was counted only a few times. The chain carries TRBV28 and TRBJ1-3, with D possibly being TRBD1 (6 bases). Germline CDR1 is MDHEN and CDR2 is SYDVKM. The CDR3 is made up of 17 amino acids. V was pared by 4 bases and J by 10 bases, with 26 bases between. The CDR3, as DNA: TGTGCCAGCAGTTCTACCCTTCCGGGACACCCCGAGGAGACCATATATTTT. Its protein is CASSSTLPGHPEETIYF.

This clonotype was detected ten times or more. The chain recombines TRBV2 with TRBJ2-2; 8 bases agree with TRBD2. This CDR3 spans 15 amino acids. V lost 7 bases to trimming and J lost 0 bases; unmatched junction nucleotides: 4. Germline V CDR1 and CDR2: SNHLY, FYNNEI. The CDR3 nucleotides read TGTGCCAGCAACTTAGCGGGAACGAACACCGGGGAGCTGTTTTTT. This codes for CASNLAGTNTGELFF.

The J gene is TRBJ2-5, the V gene TRBV20-1, with 12 bases fitting TRBD2. Germline V gene lookup returns CDR1 DFQATT and CDR2 SNEGSKA (reference sequence). The length of the CDR3 is 18 residues. V lost 5 bases, J lost 2 bases, and 15 bases stayed unmatched. CDR3 DNA sequence: TGCAGTGCTGAGGGAGGGCTAGCGGGAGGGTCGTTACAAGAGACCCAGTACTTC. Translated, it gives CSAEGGLAGGSLQETQYF.

The table lists this clonotype with many counts. The junction shows a germline mismatch at one end, possibly a read error. V is TRBV7-7 and J is TRBJ2-1; D may be TRBD1 (5 bases). Germline CDR1 SSHAT, CDR2 FNYEAQ (reference sequence). This CDR3 spans 13 amino acids. Written as DNA, the CDR3 is TGTGCTAGCAGCCGGACACCCGACAATGAGCAGTTCTTC. Residues: CASSRTPDNEQFF.

This clonotype was picked up many times. This sequence joins TRBV6-1 and TRBJ2-5; TRBD2 is a possible D gene (6 bases). Germline values: CDR1 MNHNS, CDR2 SASEGT. The CDR3 is 15 residues long. The V end was cut by 8 bases, the J end by 5 bases, with 21 bases between. CDR3 DNA: TGTGCCAGCTCTTTTGGAGGGAGGCCCGGTGAGACCCAGTACTTC. Residues: CASSFGGRPGETQYF.

The V call is TRBV6-2 or TRBV6-3, the J call TRBJ2-7; unclear D gene. Germline assignment: CDR1 MNHEY and CDR2 SVGEGT. Trimming removed 6 bases at V and 2 bases at J, with 14 bases between. CDR3 length: 14 amino acids. The CDR3 nucleotides are TGTGCCAGCAGGTCCGCCGACGGCACCTACGAGCAGTACTTC. It translates to CASRSADGTYEQYF.

There are many counts of this clonotype. V gene TRBV20-1 combines with J gene TRBJ2-7; D may be TRBD1 (6 bases). The V end lost 0 bases, the J end lost 4 bases, and 13 bases lay between the germline ends. This CDR3 contains 14 residues. Germline V gene sequence: CDR1 DFQATT, CDR2 SNEGSKA (reference sequence). The CDR3 is CSARDGTGSYEQYF. CDR3 nucleotide sequence: TGCAGTGCTAGAGATGGAACAGGGTCTTACGAGCAGTACTTC.

The chain combines TRBV14 with TRBJ2-1; tentative D call: TRBD2 (5 bases). CDR1 is SGHDN, CDR2 FVKESK, per germline. The CDR3 length is 17 residues. Trimming cost V 1 base and J 7 bases, with 20 bases left between them. DNA for the CDR3: TGTGCCAGCAGCCAAGGCGGATGGCCCCCCGGAGGAAATGAGCAGTTCTTC. It is translated as CASSQGGWPPGGNEQFF.

This clonotype was observed many times. The J gene is TRBJ1-1, the V gene TRBV28; TRBD1 matches at 7 bases. Trimming took 9 bases from V and 2 from J; bases not matched to a gene: 6. This CDR3 region has 13 residues. Germline V gives CDR1 MDHEN, CDR2 SYDVKM. Here the CDR3 DNA reads TGTGCCAGTACAGGGGTTCCCAACACTGAAGCTTTCTTT. It codes for CASTGVPNTEAFF.

This clonotype has a single count. One base away lies a much larger clone, so this may be a sequencing read error. The chain employs TRBV7-2 and TRBJ2-7, with a tentative D call TRBD2 (6 bases). Germline V gives CDR1 SGHTA, CDR2 FQGNSA. This CDR3 is built from 16 residues. The V and J ends lost 0 bases and 5 bases respectively, with 17 bases between them. The CDR3 here is CASSLARGIGYNEQYF. CDR3 in DNA: TGTGCCAGCAGCTTAGCGCGCGGGATAGGTTATAACGAGCAGTACTTC.